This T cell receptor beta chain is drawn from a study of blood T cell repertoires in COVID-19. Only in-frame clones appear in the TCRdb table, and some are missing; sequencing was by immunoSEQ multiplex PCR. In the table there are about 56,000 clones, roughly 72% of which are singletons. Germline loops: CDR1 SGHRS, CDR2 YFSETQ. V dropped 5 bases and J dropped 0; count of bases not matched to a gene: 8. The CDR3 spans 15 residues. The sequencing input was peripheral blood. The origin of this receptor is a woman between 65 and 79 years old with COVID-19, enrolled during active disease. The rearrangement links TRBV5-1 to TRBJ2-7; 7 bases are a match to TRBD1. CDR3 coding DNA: TGCGCCAGCAGGAAAGGACAGGTCAGCTCCTACGAGCAGTACTTC. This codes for CASRKGQVSSYEQYF.